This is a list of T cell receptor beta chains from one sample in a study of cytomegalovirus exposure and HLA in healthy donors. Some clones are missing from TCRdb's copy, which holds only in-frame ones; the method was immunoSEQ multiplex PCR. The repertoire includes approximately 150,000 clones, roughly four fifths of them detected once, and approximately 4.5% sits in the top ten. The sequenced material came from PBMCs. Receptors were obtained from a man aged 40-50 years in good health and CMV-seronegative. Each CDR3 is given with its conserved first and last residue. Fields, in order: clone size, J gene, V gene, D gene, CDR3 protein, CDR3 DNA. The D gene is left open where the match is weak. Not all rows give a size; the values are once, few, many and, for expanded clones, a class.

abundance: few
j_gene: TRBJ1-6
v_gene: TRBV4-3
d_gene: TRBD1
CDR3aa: CASSQEQGRTLHF
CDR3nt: TGCGCCAGCAGCCAAGAACAGGGGAGAACCCTCCACTTT

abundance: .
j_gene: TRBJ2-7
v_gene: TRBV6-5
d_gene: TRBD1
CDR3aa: CASSYRGQGLPYEQYF
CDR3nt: TGTGCCAGCAGTTATAGGGGACAGGGGCTTCCCTACGAGCAGTACTTC

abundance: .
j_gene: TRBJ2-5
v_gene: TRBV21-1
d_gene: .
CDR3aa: CASSAGPGTPKTQYF
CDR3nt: TGTGCCAGCAGCGCAGGTCCAGGGACTCCAAAGACCCAGTACTTC

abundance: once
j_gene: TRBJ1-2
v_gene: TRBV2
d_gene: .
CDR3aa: CASRTPGRGYYGYTF
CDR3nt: TGTGCCAGCAGGACCCCGGGTCGGGGGTACTATGGCTACACCTTC

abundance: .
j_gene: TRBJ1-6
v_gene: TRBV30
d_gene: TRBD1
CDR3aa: CAWSVWTGGFSYNSPLHF
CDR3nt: TGTGCCTGGAGTGTGTGGACAGGGGGCTTCTCCTATAATTCACCCCTCCACTTT

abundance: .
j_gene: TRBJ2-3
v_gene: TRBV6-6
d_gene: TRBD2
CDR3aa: CASSLSGGVLDTQYF
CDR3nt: TGTGCCAGCAGTTTAAGCGGGGGGGTGCTAGATACGCAGTATTTT

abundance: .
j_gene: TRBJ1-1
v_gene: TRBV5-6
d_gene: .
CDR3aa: CASRVWRTEGTEAFF
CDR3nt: TGTGCCAGCAGAGTGTGGCGGACAGAGGGCACTGAAGCTTTCTTT

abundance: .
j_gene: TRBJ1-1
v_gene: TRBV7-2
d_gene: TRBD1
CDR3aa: CASSRTGQANTEAFF
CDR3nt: TGTGCCAGCAGCCGAACAGGACAGGCGAACACTGAAGCTTTCTTT

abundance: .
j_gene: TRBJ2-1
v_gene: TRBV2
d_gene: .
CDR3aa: CASSESQYRETYNEQFF
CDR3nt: TGTGCCAGCAGTGAATCGCAGTACAGGGAAACCTACAATGAGCAGTTCTTC

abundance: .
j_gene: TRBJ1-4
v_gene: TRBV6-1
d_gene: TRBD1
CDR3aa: CASSAKPPGQGLATNEKLFF
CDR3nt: TGTGCCAGCAGTGCTAAACCTCCGGGACAGGGGCTAGCAACTAATGAAAAACTGTTTTTT

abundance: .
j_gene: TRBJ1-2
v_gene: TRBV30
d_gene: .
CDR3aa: CACPTVEKGYTF
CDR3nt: TGTGCCTGCCCTACCGTAGAAAAGGGCTACACCTTC

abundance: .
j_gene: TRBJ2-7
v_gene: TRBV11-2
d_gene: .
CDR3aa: CASSLRRQNYEQYF
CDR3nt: TGTGCCAGCAGCTTACGAAGACAGAACTACGAGCAGTACTTC

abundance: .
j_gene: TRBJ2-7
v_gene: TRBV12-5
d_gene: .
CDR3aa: CASGPPGASYEQYF
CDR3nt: TGTGCTAGTGGTCCCCCGGGTGCCTCCTACGAGCAGTACTTC

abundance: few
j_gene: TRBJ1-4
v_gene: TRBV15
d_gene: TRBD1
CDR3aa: CATKGQGGDNEKLFF
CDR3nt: TGTGCCACCAAAGGACAGGGTGGGGATAATGAAAAACTGTTTTTT

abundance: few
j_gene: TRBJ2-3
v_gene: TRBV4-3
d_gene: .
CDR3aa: CASSNRVGTDTQYF
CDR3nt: TGCGCCAGCAGCAACAGGGTAGGGACAGATACGCAGTATTTT

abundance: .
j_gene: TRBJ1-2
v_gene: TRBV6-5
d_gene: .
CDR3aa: CASSYIQAGYGYTF
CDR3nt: TGTGCCAGCAGTTATATCCAGGCGGGCTATGGCTACACCTTC

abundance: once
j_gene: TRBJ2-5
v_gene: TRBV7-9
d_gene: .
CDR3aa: CASSTALEAQYF
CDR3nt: TGTGCCAGCAGCACCGCCTTGGAGGCCCAGTACTTC

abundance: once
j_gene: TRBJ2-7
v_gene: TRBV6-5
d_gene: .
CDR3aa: CASSYSRDTGSYEQYF
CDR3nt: TGTGCCAGCAGTTACTCTAGGGACACCGGTTCGTACGAGCAGTACTTC

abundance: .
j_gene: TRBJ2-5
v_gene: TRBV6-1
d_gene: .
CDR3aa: CASSEREEGGETQYF
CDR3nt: TGTGCCAGCAGTGAAAGGGAGGAGGGGGGGGAGACCCAGTACTTC

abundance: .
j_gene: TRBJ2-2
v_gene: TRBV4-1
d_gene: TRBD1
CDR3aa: CASSQGGTGLTGELFF
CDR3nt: TGCGCCAGCAGCCAAGGGGGGACAGGGCTGACCGGGGAGCTGTTTTTT

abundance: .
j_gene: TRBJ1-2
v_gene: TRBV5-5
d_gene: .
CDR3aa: CASSLDAGEYGYTF
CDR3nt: TGTGCCAGCAGCTTGGATGCGGGGGAATATGGCTACACCTTC

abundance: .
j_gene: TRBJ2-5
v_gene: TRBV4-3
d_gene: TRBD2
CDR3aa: CASSQSGQAGQETQYF
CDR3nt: TGCGCCAGCAGCCAATCAGGACAAGCGGGGCAAGAGACCCAGTACTTC

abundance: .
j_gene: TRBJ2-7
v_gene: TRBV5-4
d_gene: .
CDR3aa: CASSLSEEQYF
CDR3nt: TGTGCCAGCAGCTTGTCGGAGGAGCAGTACTTC

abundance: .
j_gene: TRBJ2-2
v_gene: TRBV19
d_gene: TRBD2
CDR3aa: CASSQQRTSGTGELFF
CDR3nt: TGTGCCAGTAGTCAACAAAGGACTAGCGGTACCGGGGAGCTGTTTTTT

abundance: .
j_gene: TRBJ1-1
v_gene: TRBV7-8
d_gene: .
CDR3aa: CASSLGVGRMNTEAFF
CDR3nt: TGTGCCAGCAGCTTAGGGGTGGGCCGGATGAACACTGAAGCTTTCTTT

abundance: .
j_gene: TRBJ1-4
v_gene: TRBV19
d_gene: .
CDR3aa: CASSGDSGREKLFF
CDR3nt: TGTGCCAGTAGCGGGGACTCTGGGCGGGAAAAACTGTTTTTT

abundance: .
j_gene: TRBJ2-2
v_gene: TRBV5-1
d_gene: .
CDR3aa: CASSLAPLPGELFF
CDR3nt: TGCGCCAGCAGCTTGGCCCCGCTACCCGGGGAGCTGTTTTTT

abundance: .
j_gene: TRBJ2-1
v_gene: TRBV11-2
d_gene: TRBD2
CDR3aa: CASSLFRLAGTYNEQFF
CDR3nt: TGTGCCAGCAGCTTATTCAGACTAGCGGGGACCTACAATGAGCAGTTCTTC

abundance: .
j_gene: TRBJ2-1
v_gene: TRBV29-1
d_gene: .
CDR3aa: CSVERIETEDNEQFF
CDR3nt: TGCAGCGTTGAAAGAATAGAGACAGAGGACAATGAGCAGTTCTTC

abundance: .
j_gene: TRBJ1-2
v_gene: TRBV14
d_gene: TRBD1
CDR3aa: CASSQYRGLNGYTF
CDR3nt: TGTGCCAGCAGCCAATACAGGGGGCTTAACGGCTACACCTTC

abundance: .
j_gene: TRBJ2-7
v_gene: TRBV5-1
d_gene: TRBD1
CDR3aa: CASSYFGTGENEQYF
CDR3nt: TGCGCCAGCAGCTACTTCGGGACAGGGGAGAACGAGCAGTACTTC

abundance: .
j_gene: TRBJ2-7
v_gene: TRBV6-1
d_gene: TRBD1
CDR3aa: CASRQGARHEQYF
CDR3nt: TGTGCCAGCCGACAGGGGGCGCGCCACGAGCAGTACTTC

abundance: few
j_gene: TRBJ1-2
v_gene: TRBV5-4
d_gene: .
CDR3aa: CASNQGGGYGYTF
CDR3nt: TGTGCCAGCAACCAAGGGGGGGGCTATGGCTACACCTTC

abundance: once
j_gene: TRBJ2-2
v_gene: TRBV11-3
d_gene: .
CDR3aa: CASSAGVANTGELFF
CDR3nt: TGTGCCAGCAGCGCAGGGGTTGCGAACACCGGGGAGCTGTTTTTT

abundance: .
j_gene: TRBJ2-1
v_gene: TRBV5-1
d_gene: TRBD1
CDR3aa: CASTLGGQGNEQFF
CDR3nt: TGCGCCAGCACCTTAGGGGGACAGGGGAATGAGCAGTTCTTC

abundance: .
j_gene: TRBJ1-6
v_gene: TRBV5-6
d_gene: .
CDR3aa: CASSFSYPNSPLHF
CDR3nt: TGTGCCAGCAGCTTCAGTTATCCGAATTCACCCCTCCACTTT

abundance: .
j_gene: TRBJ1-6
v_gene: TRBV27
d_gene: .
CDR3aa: CASSHTQGLLDSPLHF
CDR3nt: TGTGCCAGCAGTCACACCCAGGGTTTATTAGATTCACCCCTCCACTTT

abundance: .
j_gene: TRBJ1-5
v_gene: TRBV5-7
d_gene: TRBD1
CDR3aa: CASSLTGTGGHQPQHF
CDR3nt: TGTGCCAGCAGCTTAACCGGGACAGGGGGCCATCAGCCCCAGCATTTT

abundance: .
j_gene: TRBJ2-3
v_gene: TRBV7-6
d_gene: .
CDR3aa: CASSLGRGGMTDTQYF
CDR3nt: TGTGCCAGCAGCTTAGGTAGGGGGGGAATGACAGATACGCAGTATTTT

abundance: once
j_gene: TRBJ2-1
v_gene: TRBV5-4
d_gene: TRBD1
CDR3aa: CASRSTGGRYNEQFF
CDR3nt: TGTGCCAGCAGGTCAACAGGGGGCAGATACAATGAGCAGTTCTTC

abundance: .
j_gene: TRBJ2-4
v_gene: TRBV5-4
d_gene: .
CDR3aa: CASSLENSKNIQYF
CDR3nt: TGTGCCAGCAGCTTGGAGAACAGTAAAAACATTCAGTACTTC

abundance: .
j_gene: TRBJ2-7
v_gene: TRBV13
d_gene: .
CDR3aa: CASSFGQGGPYEQYF
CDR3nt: TGTGCCAGCAGCTTCGGGCAAGGAGGGCCCTACGAGCAGTACTTC

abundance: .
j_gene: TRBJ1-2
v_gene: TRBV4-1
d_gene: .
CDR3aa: CASSQDAGTDYGYTF
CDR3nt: TGCGCCAGCAGCCAAGATGCCGGGACTGACTATGGCTACACCTTC

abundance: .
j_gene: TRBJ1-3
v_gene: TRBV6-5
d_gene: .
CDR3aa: CASSGTINAGNTIYF
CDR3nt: TGTGCCAGCAGTGGGACAATTAATGCTGGAAACACCATATATTTT

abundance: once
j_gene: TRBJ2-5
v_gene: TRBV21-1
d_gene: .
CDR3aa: CASSKGRLAEETQYF
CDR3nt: TGTGCCAGCAGCAAAGGGCGGCTAGCGGAAGAGACCCAGTACTTC

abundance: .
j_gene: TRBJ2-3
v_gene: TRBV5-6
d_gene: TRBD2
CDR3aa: CASSLTSGGADTQYF
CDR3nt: TGTGCCAGCAGCCTAACTAGCGGGGGGGCGGATACGCAGTATTTT

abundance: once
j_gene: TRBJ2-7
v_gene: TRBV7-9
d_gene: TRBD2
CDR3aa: CSWQAGDEQYF
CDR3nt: TGTTCCTGGCAAGCGGGGGACGAGCAGTACTTC

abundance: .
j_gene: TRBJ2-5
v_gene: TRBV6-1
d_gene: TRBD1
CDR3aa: CASSYRGPQETQYF
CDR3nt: TGTGCCAGCAGTTATAGGGGGCCCCAAGAGACCCAGTACTTC

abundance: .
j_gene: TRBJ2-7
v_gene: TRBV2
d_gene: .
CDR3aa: CASSATGTNYEQYF
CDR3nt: TGTGCCAGCAGTGCCACCGGGACAAACTACGAGCAGTACTTC

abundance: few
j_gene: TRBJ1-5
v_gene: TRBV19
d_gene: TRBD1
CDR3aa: CASSIEGTGPQHF
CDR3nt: TGTGCCAGTAGTATCGAAGGGACAGGCCCCCAGCATTTT

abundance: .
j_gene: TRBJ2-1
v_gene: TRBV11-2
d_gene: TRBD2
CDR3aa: CASSPAGVFYNEQFF
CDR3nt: TGTGCCAGCAGCCCAGCGGGGGTCTTTTACAATGAGCAGTTCTTC

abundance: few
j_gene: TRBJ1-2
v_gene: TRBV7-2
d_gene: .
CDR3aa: CASSSWVANSGYGYTF
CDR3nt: TGTGCCAGCAGCTCGTGGGTCGCCAACTCGGGGTATGGCTACACCTTC

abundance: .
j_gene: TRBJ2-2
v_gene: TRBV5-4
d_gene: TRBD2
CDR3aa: CASSSRGGGGGTGELFF
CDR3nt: TGTGCCAGCAGCTCCCGGGGCGGGGGGGGCGGCACCGGGGAGCTGTTTTTT

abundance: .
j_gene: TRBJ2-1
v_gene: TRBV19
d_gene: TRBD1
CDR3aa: CASSPRDRVHNEQFF
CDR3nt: TGTGCCAGTAGTCCCCGGGACAGGGTCCACAATGAGCAGTTCTTC

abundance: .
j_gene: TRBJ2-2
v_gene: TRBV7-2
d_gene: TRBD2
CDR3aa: CASSTGTSGGTGELFF
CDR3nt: TGTGCCAGCAGCACCGGGACTAGCGGGGGCACCGGGGAGCTGTTTTTT

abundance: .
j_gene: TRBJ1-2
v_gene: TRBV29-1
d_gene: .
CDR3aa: CSVEDTGLRGYTF
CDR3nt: TGCAGCGTTGAAGACACAGGTTTGAGGGGCTACACCTTC

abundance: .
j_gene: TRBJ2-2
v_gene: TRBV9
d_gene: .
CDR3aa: CASTRRGGTGELFF
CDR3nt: TGTGCCAGCACTCGGCGGGGCGGAACCGGGGAGCTGTTTTTT

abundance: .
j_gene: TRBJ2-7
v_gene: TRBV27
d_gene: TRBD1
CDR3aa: CASRNTGASYEQYF
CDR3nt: TGTGCCAGCAGAAATACAGGGGCCTCCTACGAGCAGTACTTC

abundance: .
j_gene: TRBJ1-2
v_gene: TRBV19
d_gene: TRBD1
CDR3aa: CAVSTGEHYGYTF
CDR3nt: TGTGCCGTTTCGACAGGGGAACACTATGGCTACACCTTC